The clone carrying this TCR beta chain appeared a single time. Its antigen is not known. Trimming shortened V by 2 bases and J by 0 bases, and 14 bases separated the two germline ends. There are 16 residues in the CDR3. Germline values: CDR1 MNHEY, CDR2 SVGAGI. TCRdb's table, derived via immunoSEQ multiplex PCR, lists solely in-frame clones and lacks some. The table shows 100,000 or so clones, with roughly 94% occurring only once. This entry is derived from a study of OX40 agonist ivuxolimab in advanced cancers. Regarding the study as a whole: It was also the case that some nonresponders had low normalized T-cell clonal expansion. Fewer expanded clones were found on average in CD4+ than in CD8+ T cells.

This specimen consisted of CD4+ or CD8+ T cells sorted from blood, obtained in a trial of the OX40 agonist ivuxolimab. The J gene is TRBJ2-7, the V gene TRBV6-5; D possibly matches TRBD1 or TRBD2 (6 bases each). This TCR was recovered from an adult with an advanced solid tumor such as melanoma, head and neck, liver or kidney cancer. CDR3 bases: TGTGCCAGCAGTTACGGGTTCAGGGGAGGCTCCTACGAGCAGTACTTC. It translates to CASSYGFRGGSYEQYF.